The 24 T cell receptor beta chains given below trace back to one sample, sequenced in a study of cytomegalovirus exposure and HLA in healthy donors. Primers for the PCR totalled 60 Vbeta and 13 Jbeta. Libraries were prepared by immunoSEQ multiplex PCR; TCRdb keeps only in-frame clonotypes and omits some of them. The sample has about 200,000 clones, 79% seen once. The sample comprised PBMCs. These receptors all stem from a young woman in good health and CMV-seropositive.

The gene calls are TRBV9 and TRBJ2-5; tentative D call: TRBD2 (5 bases). The CDR3 consists of 14 residues. The V and J ends lost 0 bases and 5 bases respectively, with 11 bases between them. Germline assignment: CDR1 SGDLS and CDR2 YYNGEE. The CDR3 region is CASSVGYGGETQYF. CDR3 DNA: TGTGCCAGCAGCGTAGGGTATGGCGGGGAGACCCAGTACTTC.

The chain joins TRBV27 to TRBJ1-4; TRBD1 aligns across 10 bases. J lost 10 bases, V lost 9 bases, and 5 bases had no gene match. The CDR3 runs 12 residues. Germline V gene sequence: CDR1 MNHEY, CDR2 SMNVEV (reference sequence). The CDR3 DNA reads as TGTGCCAGTACGACAGGGGGCGGAAAACTGTTTTTT. This gives the protein CASTTGGGKLFF.

The chain couples TRBV11-3 to TRBJ2-7; 12 bases agree with TRBD2. Germline V gene sequence: CDR1 SGHNT, CDR2 YENEEA. V was clipped by 5 bases and J by 6 bases; unmatched bases: 11. This CDR3 has 16 residues. CDR3 nucleotides: TGTGCCAGCAGCCAAGGGCTAGCGGGGGGGACGGGCGAGCAGTACTTC. The encoded protein is CASSQGLAGGTGEQYF.

This clone showed up just once. The CDR3 bases are TGTGCCAGCAGCCGACTACACACCGGGGAGCTGTTTTTT. Amino acid sequence: CASSRLHTGELFF. The V call is TRBV7-8, the J call TRBJ2-2; possibly TRBD2 for D (5 bases). This CDR3 contains 13 residues. From germline, CDR1 is SGHVS and CDR2 FQNEAQ. V gave up 5 bases and J gave up 3 bases, with 7 bases separating them. Supplemented by reference TRBV7-8 and TRBJ2-2, the full variable domain reads GAGVSQSPRYKVAKRGQDVALRCDPISGHVSLFWYQQALGQGPEFLTYFQNEAQLDKSGLPSDRFFAERPEGSVSTLKIQRTQQEDSAVYLCASSRLHTGELFFGEGSRLTVL.

CDR3 loop: CASSVLAGGPGDTQYF. CDR3 coding DNA: TGTGCCAGCAGCGTTCTAGCGGGGGGGCCCGGGGATACGCAGTATTTT. The gene calls are TRBV9 and TRBJ2-3; TRBD2 aligns across 12 bases. The CDR3 loop spans 16 amino acids. CDR1 is SGDLS, CDR2 YYNGEE, per germline. The junction had 7 bases not matched to a gene; V was cut back by 2 bases and J by 6 bases.

The chain combines TRBV7-9 with TRBJ2-5; a possible D gene is TRBD2 (5 bases). Looked up from germline, CDR1 is SEHNR and CDR2 is FQNEAQ (reference sequence). The CDR3 totals 18 residues. V gave up 2 bases and J gave up 2 bases, with 21 bases separating them. The CDR3 protein is CASSLLGSFARGQETQYF. CDR3 DNA sequence: TGTGCCAGCAGCTTATTAGGGTCGTTTGCCCGGGGACAAGAGACCCAGTACTTC.

The V and J genes are TRBV27 and TRBJ2-7; 8 positions match TRBD2. The CDR3 length is 15 residues. Germline loops: CDR1 MNHEY, CDR2 SMNVEV (reference sequence). V dropped 8 bases and J dropped 3; count of bases not matched to a gene: 12. The CDR3 sequence: CASGPLAGTYYEQYF. In DNA, the CDR3 is TGTGCCAGCGGGCCCTTAGCGGGAACCTACTACGAGCAGTACTTC.

V is TRBV2 and J is TRBJ2-7; 10 bases match TRBD1. Germline V gene sequence: CDR1 SNHLY, CDR2 FYNNEI. The CDR3 contains 14 residues. Unmatched junction bases numbered 8, after V lost 7 bases and J lost 5 bases. CDR3 nucleotide sequence: TGTGCCAGCACTGGGACAGGGGTTCGAAACGAGCAGTACTTC. This translates into CASTGTGVRNEQYF.

The rearrangement links TRBV7-9 to TRBJ2-7, with 10 bases fitting TRBD2. Germline CDR1 is SEHNR and CDR2 is FQNEAQ (reference sequence). The CDR3 is made up of 14 amino acids. V lost 6 bases, J lost 2 bases, and 4 bases stayed unmatched. The CDR3 reads CASSTSGAPYEQYF. In DNA form, the CDR3 reads TGTGCCAGCAGTACTAGCGGGGCCCCCTACGAGCAGTACTTC.

The rearrangement uses TRBV27 and TRBJ2-4, with D tentatively TRBD2 (7 bases). The V gene lost 2 bases and the J gene lost 0 bases, with 14 bases spanning the gap. This CDR3 contains 17 residues. Germline CDR1 MNHEY, CDR2 SMNVEV (reference sequence). CDR3: CASSLRGAGLAKNIQYF. The CDR3, as DNA: TGTGCCAGCAGTTTACGGGGGGCCGGTCTAGCCAAAAACATTCAGTACTTC.

V gene TRBV9 combines with J gene TRBJ1-4; 8 nucleotides line up with TRBD1. Losses at the gene ends were 3 bases for V and 2 bases for J; bases not matched to a gene: 3. This CDR3 region has 15 residues. CDR1 SGDLS and CDR2 YYNGEE come from the germline V gene. The CDR3 here is CASSARQGTNEKLFF. In nucleotides, the CDR3 is TGTGCCAGCAGCGCCCGACAGGGGACTAATGAAAAACTGTTTTTT.

The chain carries TRBV9 and TRBJ2-7; 10 bases match TRBD2. The CDR3 contains 17 residues. Germline values: CDR1 SGDLS, CDR2 YYNGEE. Trimming took 0 bases from V and 2 from J; bases not matched to a gene: 8. As DNA, the CDR3 is TGTGCCAGCAGCGTAGCCCCCAGCGGGAGGGCCCCCTACGAGCAGTACTTC. Translated, it gives CASSVAPSGRAPYEQYF.

The rearrangement joins TRBV11-2 to TRBJ1-4, with 9 bases matching TRBD1. The CDR3 runs to 14 residues. V dropped 5 bases and J dropped 8; count of bases not matched to a gene: 6. Germline loops: CDR1 SGHAT, CDR2 FQNNGV. The CDR3 here is CASSPRTGVEKLFF. CDR3 sequence (DNA): TGTGCCAGCAGCCCACGGACAGGGGTAGAAAAACTGTTTTTT.

This clone has only a few counts. This chain uses TRBV2 with TRBJ2-1; 8 bases align to TRBD2. Germline CDR1 reads SNHLY; CDR2 reads FYNNEI. The CDR3 has 15 amino acids. The V gene end was trimmed by 3 bases and the J gene end by 8 bases; junction bases not matched to a gene: 9. CDR3 amino acids: CASSDWRGVGDEQFF. CDR3 coding DNA: TGTGCCAGCAGTGACTGGCGGGGGGTCGGGGATGAGCAGTTCTTC.

The V gene is TRBV25-1, the J gene TRBJ1-5; 8 bases align to TRBD1. Losses at the gene ends were 8 bases for V and 4 bases for J; bases not matched to a gene: 16. Germline lookup yields CDR1 MGHDK and CDR2 SYGVNS. CDR3 length equals 17 residues. This chain's CDR3 is CASRNSRQGSANQPQHF. CDR3 coding DNA: TGTGCCAGCCGCAATAGTCGACAGGGGTCGGCGAATCAGCCCCAGCATTTT. Full variable domain (missing parts from reference TRBV25-1 and TRBJ1-5): EADIYQTPRYLVIGTGKKITLECSQTMGHDKMYWYQQDPGMELHLIHYSYGVNSTEKGDLSSESTVSRIRTEHFPLTLESARPSHTSQYLCASRNSRQGSANQPQHFGDGTRLSIL.

This chain links TRBV6-5 with TRBJ2-5; D is ambiguous. Germline lookup yields CDR1 MNHEY and CDR2 SVGAGI. Between the trimmed V and J ends, which lost 4 bases and 0 bases, there was a span of 12 bases. The CDR3 extends over 15 amino acids. CDR3 sequence reads: CASSSIISNQETQYF. The CDR3, as DNA: TGTGCCAGCAGTTCCATTATCAGTAACCAAGAGACCCAGTACTTC.

The chain combines TRBV23-1 with TRBJ2-7; TRBD2 agrees at 8 bases. TRBV23-1 counts as an open reading frame of uncertain function. J was trimmed by 7 bases and V by 2 bases; bases with no gene match: 7. This CDR3 comprises 14 residues. CDR3 sequence (DNA): TGCGCCAGCAGTCAAAGTCCACGGGGGGGAGAGCAGTACTTC. This sequence encodes CASSQSPRGGEQYF.

The V call is TRBV14, the J call TRBJ1-6; TRBD1 is a possible D gene (6 bases). Trimming cost V 1 base and J 10 bases, with 8 bases left between them. Germline CDR1 is SGHDN and CDR2 is FVKESK. The CDR3 has 13 residues. The CDR3 region is CASSQVQGSPLHF. In DNA, the CDR3 is TGTGCCAGCAGCCAAGTTCAGGGGTCACCCCTCCACTTT.

V gene TRBV6-1 combines with J gene TRBJ2-7; 8 bases map to TRBD1. The CDR3 sequence is 14 residues long. Trimming took 7 bases from V and 1 from J; bases not matched to a gene: 6. Germline V gives CDR1 MNHNS, CDR2 SASEGT. CDR3 coding DNA: TGTGCCAGCACCAGGGGGCCTCTATCCTACGAGCAGTACTTC. This encodes CASTRGPLSYEQYF.

V usage is TRBV5-1 and J usage is TRBJ2-5; 7 bases align to TRBD2. The CDR3 runs to 14 residues. CDR1 is SGHRS and CDR2 is YFSETQ in the germline V gene. The trim removed 9 bases at V and 3 bases at J, leaving 11 bases unmatched. In nucleotides, the CDR3 is TGCGCCACCTCCCCGTCTAGCGGTAAAGAGACCCAGTACTTC. Protein product: CATSPSSGKETQYF.

In its sample, this clone was seen a few times. The CDR3 DNA reads TGTGCCAGCAGCTCAACCACGGGACTAGCGGGAGACGAGCAGTACTTC. This encodes CASSSTTGLAGDEQYF. The genes are TRBV11-2 and TRBJ2-7; 14 positions match TRBD2. CDR3 length: 16 amino acids. Germline values: CDR1 SGHAT, CDR2 FQNNGV. V shed 4 bases, J shed 5 bases, and the junction held 7 bases outside the gene matches.

The rearrangement uses TRBV6-5 and TRBJ1-2; D not resolved. CDR3 size: 11 residues. Germline CDR1 reads MNHEY; CDR2 reads SVGAGI. Trimming removed 5 bases from V and 2 bases from J, with 3 bases in between. Here the CDR3 reads CASSGNYGYTF. CDR3 coding DNA: TGTGCCAGCAGTGGCAACTATGGCTACACCTTC.

The chain has TRBV27 and TRBJ1-1; D is ambiguous. There are 17 residues in the CDR3. Trimming removed 5 bases at V and 0 bases at J, with 19 bases between. Per the germline V gene, CDR1 is MNHEY and CDR2 is SMNVEV (reference sequence). This CDR3 reads CASSTLAGLLMNTEAFF. The CDR3 DNA is TGTGCCAGCAGTACTTTGGCAGGCCTCCTCATGAACACTGAAGCTTTCTTT.

The J gene is TRBJ1-1, the V gene TRBV18; TRBD1 aligns across 8 bases. V lost 11 bases to trimming and J lost 10 bases; unmatched junction nucleotides: 12. The CDR3 extends over 12 amino acids. Germline loops: CDR1 KGHSH, CDR2 LQKENI. The CDR3 is CAATGDGPGAFF. The CDR3 coding sequence is TGTGCCGCGACAGGGGACGGACCGGGAGCTTTCTTT.